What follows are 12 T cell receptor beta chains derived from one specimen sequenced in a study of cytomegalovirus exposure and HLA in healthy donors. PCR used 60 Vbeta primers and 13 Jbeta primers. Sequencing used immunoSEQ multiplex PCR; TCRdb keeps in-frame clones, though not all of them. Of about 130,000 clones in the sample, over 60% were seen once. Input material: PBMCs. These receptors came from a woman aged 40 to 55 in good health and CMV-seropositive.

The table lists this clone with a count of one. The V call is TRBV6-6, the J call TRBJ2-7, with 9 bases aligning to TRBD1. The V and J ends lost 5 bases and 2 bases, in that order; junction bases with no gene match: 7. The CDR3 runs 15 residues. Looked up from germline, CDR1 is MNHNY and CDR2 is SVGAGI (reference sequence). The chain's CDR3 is CASSQLGDRAYEQYF. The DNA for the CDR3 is TGTGCCAGCAGTCAACTCGGGGACAGGGCCTACGAGCAGTACTTC.

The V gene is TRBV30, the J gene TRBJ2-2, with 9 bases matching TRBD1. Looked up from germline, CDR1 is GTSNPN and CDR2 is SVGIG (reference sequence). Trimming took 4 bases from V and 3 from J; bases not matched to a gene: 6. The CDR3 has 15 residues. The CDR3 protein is CAWTKQGAHTGELFF. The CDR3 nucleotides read TGTGCCTGGACCAAACAGGGGGCGCACACCGGGGAGCTGTTTTTT.

The CDR3 region is CASSLALAGLSSYNEQFF. The DNA for the CDR3 is TGCGCCAGCAGCTTGGCGCTAGCGGGACTGAGCTCCTACAATGAGCAGTTCTTC. The V call is TRBV5-1, the J call TRBJ2-1, with 9 bases identical to TRBD2. The V and J ends lost 0 bases and 0 bases, in that order; junction bases with no gene match: 7. Per the germline V gene, CDR1 is SGHRS and CDR2 is YFSETQ. The CDR3 length is 18 residues.

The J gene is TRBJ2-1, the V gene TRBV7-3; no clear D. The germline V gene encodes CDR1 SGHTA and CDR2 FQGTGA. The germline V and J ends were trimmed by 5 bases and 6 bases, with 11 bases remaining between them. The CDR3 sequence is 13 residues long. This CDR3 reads CASSLSRSNEQFF. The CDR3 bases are TGTGCCAGCAGCCTGTCTAGGAGCAATGAGCAGTTCTTC.

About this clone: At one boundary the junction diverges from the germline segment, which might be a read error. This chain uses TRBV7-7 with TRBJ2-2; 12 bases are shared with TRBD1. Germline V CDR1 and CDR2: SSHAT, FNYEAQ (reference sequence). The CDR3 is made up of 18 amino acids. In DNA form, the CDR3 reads TGTGCTAGCAGCTTAGACCCGGGACAGGGGGCCGGGACCGGGGAGCTGTTTTTT. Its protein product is CASSLDPGQGAGTGELFF.

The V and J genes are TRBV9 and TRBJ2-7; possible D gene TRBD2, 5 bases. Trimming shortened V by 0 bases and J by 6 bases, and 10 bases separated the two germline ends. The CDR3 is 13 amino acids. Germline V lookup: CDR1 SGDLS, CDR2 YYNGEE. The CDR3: CASSVGGSGEQYF. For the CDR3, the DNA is TGTGCCAGCAGCGTAGGAGGGAGCGGCGAGCAGTACTTC.

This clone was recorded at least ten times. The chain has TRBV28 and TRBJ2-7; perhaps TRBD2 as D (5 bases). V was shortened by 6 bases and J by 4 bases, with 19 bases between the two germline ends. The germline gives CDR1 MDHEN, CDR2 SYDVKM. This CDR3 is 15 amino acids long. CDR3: CASSRHGMRWYEQYF. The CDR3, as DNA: TGTGCCAGCAGCCGACACGGGATGAGGTGGTACGAGCAGTACTTC.

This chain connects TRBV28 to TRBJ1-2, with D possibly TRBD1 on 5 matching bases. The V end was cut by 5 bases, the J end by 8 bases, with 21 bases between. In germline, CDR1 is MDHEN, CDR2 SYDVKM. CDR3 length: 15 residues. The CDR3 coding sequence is TGTGCCAGCAGTCTCGTGACAGACTTTTATGGGGGCTACACCTTC. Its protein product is CASSLVTDFYGGYTF.

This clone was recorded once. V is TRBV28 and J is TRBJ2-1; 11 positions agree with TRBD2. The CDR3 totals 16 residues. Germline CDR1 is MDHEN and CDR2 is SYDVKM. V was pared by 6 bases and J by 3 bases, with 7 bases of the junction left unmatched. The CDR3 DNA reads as TGTGCCAGCAGACCAAGGGGACTAGCGGACTACAATGAGCAGTTCTTC. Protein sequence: CASRPRGLADYNEQFF.

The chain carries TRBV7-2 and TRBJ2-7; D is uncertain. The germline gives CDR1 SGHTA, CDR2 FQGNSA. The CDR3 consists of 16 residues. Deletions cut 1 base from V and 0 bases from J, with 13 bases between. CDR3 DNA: TGTGCCAGCAGCTTAGGGTCCGGCGGCCTCTCCTACGAGCAGTACTTC. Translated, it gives CASSLGSGGLSYEQYF.

The CDR3 region is CASTGDTEAFF. The CDR3 DNA reads as TGTGCCAGTACAGGGGACACTGAAGCTTTCTTT. The chain is built from TRBV6-1 and TRBJ1-1, with 7 bases lining up with TRBD1. Germline trimming cut 9 bases from V and 3 bases from J; bases unmatched to any gene: 1. Germline V gene data show CDR1 as MNHNS and CDR2 as SASEGT. The CDR3 extends over 11 amino acids.

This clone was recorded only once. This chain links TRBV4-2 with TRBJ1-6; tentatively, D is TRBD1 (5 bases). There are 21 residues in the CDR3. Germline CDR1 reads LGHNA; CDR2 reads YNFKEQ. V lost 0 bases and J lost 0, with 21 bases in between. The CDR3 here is CASSQDNLIGAQGSYNSPLHF. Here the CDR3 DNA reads TGTGCCAGCAGCCAAGATAACCTAATAGGGGCCCAGGGCTCCTATAATTCACCCCTCCACTTT.